This T cell receptor beta chain stems from a study of shared clonotypes between healthy human individuals. Points on this clone: Relative to the germline gene, one junction end is altered; a read error may explain this.

Sequenced by immunoSEQ multiplex PCR; TCRdb stores in-frame clones only, minus some. The table records around 1,100,000 clones, 70% to 85% of them present only once. The split of CD4+ cells yielded CD45RA+ naive and CD45RA-negative memory subsets. Germline V lookup: CDR1 MGHRA, CDR2 YSYEKL. The CDR3 extends over 13 amino acids. This TCR was sampled from a man between 18 and 35 years old in good health. Some clones in this sample may be carry-over from other donors' samples. The sample consisted of memory CD4+ T cells from PBMCs. As to subset: CD45RA-negative fraction. The chain is built from TRBV4-1 and TRBJ1-6; D gene uncertain. CDR3 sequence: CDSSPESRYNLHF. In DNA, the CDR3 is TGCGACAGCAGCCCCGAATCGAGGTATAACCTCCACTTT.